These T cell receptor beta chains were read from a single sample in a study of T-cell reconstitution after alpha-beta-depleted transplantation in children. TCRdb re-called the PCR reads through MiXCR, storing one row per CDR3 protein. In the table there are 490,000 or so distinct CDR3 sequences, about 11% of which are singletons. Specimen: PBMCs, collected before TCRalphabeta/CD19-depleted stem cell transplant. The receptor source for this set is a child under 10 years old with inherited bone marrow failure, due to receive a stem cell transplant. The CDR3 runs from the conserved cysteine through the conserved F or W. A D gene is named only where the DNA matches it firmly. Where a row states a size, it is once, few, many or the class of an expanded clone; other rows omit it.

>TRBV20-1|TRBJ2-1|-|-
TGCAGTGCTAGAGATCAGTATGAGCAGTTCTTC
CSARDQYEQFF
>TRBV15|TRBJ2-5|TRBD2|many
TGTGCCACCAGCCCGATGGGGAGCGGGGCCCCCCAAGAGACCCAGTACTTC
CATSPMGSGAPQETQYF
>TRBV6-2/TRBV6-3|TRBJ2-7|-|many
TGTGCCAGCAGTTACGACACAATAGCGGCCCCCTACGAGCAGTACTTC
CASSYDTIAAPYEQYF
>TRBV20-1|TRBJ1-1|-|many
TGCAGTGCTAGAACGGGGCTCATGAACACTGAAGCTTTCTTT
CSARTGLMNTEAFF
>TRBV7-2|TRBJ2-1|-|many
TGTGCCAGCAGCTTGGGGCTAGCAGCGTTTAGCTCCTACAATGAGCAGTTCTTC
CASSLGLAAFSSYNEQFF
>TRBV30|TRBJ2-6|TRBD1|-
TGTGCCTGGAGTGTAGGACAGGGGGCGGCTGGGGCCAACGTCCTGACTTTC
CAWSVGQGAAGANVLTF
>TRBV25-1|TRBJ2-1|TRBD2|many
TGTGCCAGCAGTGCGTTAGCGGGAGACCCATACAATGAGCAGTTCTTC
CASSALAGDPYNEQFF
>TRBV9|TRBJ2-1|-|many
TGTGCCAGCAGCGTAGGACAGATCTACAATGAGCAGTTCTTC
CASSVGQIYNEQFF
>TRBV15|TRBJ2-5|TRBD2|many
TGTGCCACCAGCAAACTAGCGAATGAAGAGACCCAGTACTTC
CATSKLANEETQYF
>TRBV20-1|TRBJ2-4|TRBD2|-
TGCAGTGCCGCGCGGGGGAGGTCCAAAAACATTCAGTACTTC
CSAARGRSKNIQYF
>TRBV4-2|TRBJ2-2|TRBD1|many
TGTGCCAGCAGCCAAGATCCGGGGACAGTCACCGGGGAGCTGTTTTTT
CASSQDPGTVTGELFF
>TRBV6-2/TRBV6-3|TRBJ2-7|-|many
TGTGCCAGCAGGCGCCGGACCTACGAGCAGTACTTC
CASRRRTYEQYF
>TRBV5-1|TRBJ2-3|-|many
TGCGCCAGCAGCTTCTCGCGACGCGGCACAGATACGCAGTATTTT
CASSFSRRGTDTQYF
>TRBV12-3/TRBV12-4|TRBJ1-1|-|many
TGTGCCAGCATACTAGGGCCCCCAAAGGGGGTCTTCACTGAAGCTTTCTTT
CASILGPPKGVFTEAFF
>TRBV6-2/TRBV6-3|TRBJ1-1|TRBD1|many
TGTGCCAGCAGACCCCAGGGGGCGCGGACTGAAGCTTTCTTT
CASRPQGARTEAFF
>TRBV7-9|TRBJ2-7|-|many
TGTGCCAGCAGCTTAAAGTTAGGTAGTCCCTCCTACGAGCAGTACTTC
CASSLKLGSPSYEQYF
>TRBV6-4|TRBJ2-3|-|-
TGTGCCAGGGGAAATCTAGATACGCAGTATTTT
CARGNLDTQYF
>TRBV7-8|TRBJ2-7|-|many
TGTGCCAGCAGCTTAACGGCAGGGACTTACGAGCAGTACTTC
CASSLTAGTYEQYF
>TRBV7-9|TRBJ2-7|-|-
TGTGCCAGCAGCTTACACGGCTCCTACGAGCAGTACTTC
CASSLHGSYEQYF
>TRBV28|TRBJ2-2|TRBD2|many
TGTGCCAGCAGTCACCAGCGGACTAGCGGCCAATCCCTCGCGAACACCGGGGAGCTGTTTTTT
CASSHQRTSGQSLANTGELFF
>TRBV20-1|TRBJ2-2|-|many
TGCAGTGCTAGAGAAGCAAAAACCGGGGAGCTGTTTTTT
CSAREAKTGELFF
>TRBV9|TRBJ2-3|-|many
TGTGCCAGCAGCGCCGACATGTACACAGATACGCAGTATTTT
CASSADMYTDTQYF
>TRBV7-2|TRBJ2-7|TRBD2|many
TGTGCCAGCAGCTTAGGCCTAGCGGCCCCCTACGAGCAGTACTTC
CASSLGLAAPYEQYF
>TRBV11-2|TRBJ1-2|-|-
TGTGCCAGCAGCTTAGGAGCACCAAACTATGGCTACACCTTC
CASSLGAPNYGYTF
>TRBV6-6|TRBJ1-2|TRBD1|few
TGTGCCAGCAGCTTGGGACAGCGACGCTACACCTTC
CASSLGQRRYTF
>TRBV10-3|TRBJ1-2|-|many
TGTGCCATCAGTGATCCACAGACTAACTATGGCTACACCTTC
CAISDPQTNYGYTF
>TRBV12-3/TRBV12-4|TRBJ2-1|-|many
TGTGCCAGCAGCCCAGACTTCCCAAGCGAGCAGTTCTTC
CASSPDFPSEQFF
>TRBV6-2/TRBV6-3|TRBJ2-7|TRBD2|-
TGTGCCAGCAGTTGGGACTACTACACCTACGAGCAGTACTTC
CASSWDYYTYEQYF
>TRBV29-1|TRBJ2-7|-|many
TGCAGCGCCATGGAGGACAGCCACGAGCAGTACTTC
CSAMEDSHEQYF
>TRBV6-5|TRBJ1-2|-|many
TGTGCCAGCAGTTACTACGGTGGCTACACCTTC
CASSYYGGYTF
>TRBV20-1|TRBJ2-5|-|many
TGCAGTGCTAGTATGACGTACCAAGAGACCCAGTACTTC
CSASMTYQETQYF
>TRBV12-3/TRBV12-4|TRBJ2-7|TRBD2|many
TGTGCCAGCAGAGGACTAGCGGGAGAGTCTTATTCCTACGAGCAGTACTTC
CASRGLAGESYSYEQYF
>TRBV12-3/TRBV12-4|TRBJ2-7|TRBD1|many
TGTGCCAGCAGATCCGGGACAGCCTTATACGAGCAGTACTTC
CASRSGTALYEQYF
>TRBV5-1|TRBJ1-2|TRBD1|many
TGCGCCAGCAGCAGGGGACAGCTACTTAACTATGGCTACACCTTC
CASSRGQLLNYGYTF
>TRBV7-2|TRBJ2-5|TRBD2|few
TGTGCCAGCAGCCGGGGGGAAGGGGAGACCCAGTACTTC
CASSRGEGETQYF
>TRBV20-1|TRBJ2-1|TRBD2|many
TGCAGTGCTAGCGTGGGACTAGCGGGATATGAGCAGTTCTTC
CSASVGLAGYEQFF
>TRBV4-3|TRBJ2-2|TRBD1|many
TGCGCCAGCAGCCAAGAACATCGGACAGGGGGCGAAGAAGGGACCGGGGAGCTGTTTTTT
CASSQEHRTGGEEGTGELFF
>TRBV13|TRBJ2-1|TRBD2|many
TGTGCCAGCAGCGAGATTAGCGGGACTAGTAGATATGAGCAGTTCTTC
CASSEISGTSRYEQFF
>TRBV19|TRBJ2-1|-|many
TGTGCCAGTAGTGCATACTCCGACAATGAGCAGTTCTTC
CASSAYSDNEQFF
>TRBV7-2|TRBJ2-1|TRBD2|many
TGTGCCAGCAGCCGGACTAGCGGGAGGTATGAGGGTGAGCAGTTCTTC
CASSRTSGRYEGEQFF
>TRBV20-1|TRBJ2-1|-|many
TGCAGTGCTAGAGATTGGCGGAGCTCCTACAATGAGCAGTTCTTC
CSARDWRSSYNEQFF
>TRBV5-1|TRBJ2-1|-|many
TGCGCCAGCAGCCCGGCCGGCTCTAGCTCCTACAATGAGCAGTTCTTC
CASSPAGSSSYNEQFF